Each of the 27 T cell receptor beta chains below was sequenced from the same sample in a study of prognosis after radiotherapy for stage I lung cancer. Genomic DNA yielded TCR beta CDR3, amplified by two-round multiplex PCR. The use of primers specific to each TRBV and TRBJ gene characterized first-round PCR. TCRdb processed the multiplex PCR reads anew with MiXCR; each CDR3 protein has one entry. The sample includes about 16,000 distinct CDR3 sequences, about 43% seen only once; the top ten take approximately 44%. This sample comprised PBMCs, obtained before or after stereotactic body radiation therapy (not recorded which). The receptors originated from a donor over 45 with non-small cell lung cancer.

This clonotype was observed many times. V gene TRBV4-2 combines with J gene TRBJ1-1; 7 bases map to TRBD1. The ends lost 5 bases at V and 4 bases at J; junction bases unmatched: 7. The CDR3 extends over 14 amino acids. Germline loops: CDR1 LGHNA, CDR2 YNFKEQ. The CDR3 region has the DNA TGTGCCAGCAGCAACAGGGGAGGAAGCACTGAAGCTTTCTTT. Translating it yields CASSNRGGSTEAFF.

This clonotype has ten or more counts. The chain uses TRBV6-4 and TRBJ1-5; 10 bases are a match to TRBD1. The CDR3 totals 18 residues. V was clipped by 2 bases and J by 4 bases; unmatched bases: 11. Germline CDR1 reads MRHNA; CDR2 reads SNTAGT. The CDR3 loop is CASSDPKDRGSPNQPQHF. The CDR3, as DNA: TGTGCCAGCAGTGACCCCAAGGACAGGGGGAGTCCAAATCAGCCCCAGCATTTT.

The chain carries TRBV24-1 and TRBJ1-2; D is uncertain. CDR3 size: 12 residues. Per the germline V gene, CDR1 is KGHDR and CDR2 is SFDVKD. V was cut by 0 bases and J by 4 bases, with 2 bases left in between. The chain's CDR3 is CATSDLGYGYTF. CDR3 sequence (DNA): TGTGCCACCAGTGATTTGGGCTATGGCTACACCTTC.

CDR3 sequence reads: CASSSPGQKGNTIYF. The DNA of the CDR3 is TGTGCCAGCAGTTCACCGGGACAGAAGGGAAACACCATATATTTT. The chain uses TRBV6-2 or TRBV6-3 and TRBJ1-3; 7 positions agree with TRBD1. V shed 4 bases and J 4 bases; nucleotides not matched to a gene: 7. The CDR3 extends over 15 amino acids. Germline V gives CDR1 MNHEY, CDR2 SVGEGT.

The V and J genes are TRBV12-3 or TRBV12-4 and TRBJ1-5; unclear D gene. V gave up 3 bases and J gave up 2 bases, with 8 bases separating them. The CDR3 length is 14 residues. The CDR3 DNA follows: TGTGCCAGCAGTTTCGGTATTGGCAATCAGCCCCAGCATTTT. Amino acid sequence: CASSFGIGNQPQHF.

Worth noting for this clonotype: Since a far larger clone is one base different, this is likely a read error. The chain uses TRBV6-4 and TRBJ1-5; tentative D call: TRBD1 (5 bases). CDR3 length: 14 residues. CDR1 MRHNA and CDR2 SNTAGT come from the germline V gene. V gave up 6 bases and J gave up 3 bases, with 12 bases separating them. The CDR3 spells CASRLVTDNQPQHF. The DNA of the CDR3 is TGTGCCAGCAGGCTCGTGACAGACAATCAGCCCCAGCATTTT.

This clonotype has at least ten counts. This CDR3 reads CASSLNPSYEQYF. In DNA, the CDR3 is TGTGCCAGCAGCTTAAACCCATCCTACGAGCAGTACTTC. This rearrangement joins TRBV7-3 to TRBJ2-7; D gene uncertain. CDR1 and CDR2 (germline): SGHTA, FQGTGA. V lost 1 base to trimming and J lost 1 base, with 5 bases between them. This CDR3 region has 13 residues.

This rearrangement joins TRBV27 to TRBJ2-3; weak D call: TRBD2 (7 bases). This CDR3 has 16 amino acids. Trimming stripped 5 bases from V and 3 bases from J, with 18 bases between. Germline V gene data show CDR1 as MNHEY and CDR2 as SMNVEV (reference sequence). The DNA for the CDR3 is TGTGCCAGCAGTCCTCCCCGAGGGGGGGCAACAGATACGCAGTATTTT. Protein sequence: CASSPPRGGATDTQYF.

A word on this clonotype: The germline gene is not matched at one end of the junction; a read error may be the cause. The chain carries TRBV7-2 and TRBJ2-7, with 8 bases lining up with TRBD2. The CDR3 loop spans 16 amino acids. From germline, CDR1 is SGHTA and CDR2 FQGNSA. The CDR3 sequence: CASSSSLTSGSYEQHF. The DNA for the CDR3 is TGTGCCAGCAGCTCGTCGCTTACTAGCGGCTCCTACGAGCAGCACTTC.

The chain links TRBV5-1 to TRBJ2-7; 7 bases map to TRBD1. The CDR3 consists of 18 residues. The V segment lost 4 bases and the J segment 4 bases; nucleotides outside the gene matches: 20. CDR1 is SGHRS and CDR2 is YFSETQ in the germline V gene. CDR3 bases: TGCGCCAGCAGCGTTCGGTTTGGCTTAGGGGGCTGGTCGTACGAGCAGTACTTC. Its protein is CASSVRFGLGGWSYEQYF.

This clonotype was found many times. This could be a read error, since a much larger clone is one nucleotide away. The DNA of the CDR3 is TGTGCCAGCAGTCTTGCAGGGAGGTATGGCTACACCTTC. Translation gives CASSLAGRYGYTF. The J gene is TRBJ1-2, the V gene TRBV12-3 or TRBV12-4, with D maybe TRBD1 (5 bases). The CDR3 runs 13 residues. With 5 bases removed from V and 5 bases from J, the gap between germline ends came to 12 bases.

At least ten counts were recorded for this clonotype. The J gene is TRBJ2-3, the V gene TRBV11-3; D call uncertain. With 0 bases removed from V and 0 bases from J, the gap between germline ends came to 10 bases. This CDR3 is 16 amino acids long. Germline V gene data show CDR1 as SGHNT and CDR2 as YENEEA. In nucleotides, the CDR3 is TGTGCCAGCAGCTTAGATCTGACACGCAGCACAGATACGCAGTATTTT. Translating it yields CASSLDLTRSTDTQYF.

The table lists this clonotype with many counts. The CDR3 coding sequence is TGTGCCAGCAGTCGCCGGTCGAACACTGAAGCTTTCTTT. Translating it yields CASSRRSNTEAFF. The chain employs TRBV12-3 or TRBV12-4 and TRBJ1-1; no clear D gene. CDR3 length: 13 amino acids. Deletions cut 5 bases from V and 1 base from J, with 8 bases between.

The CDR3 loop reads CASSISQGTYGYTF. As DNA, the CDR3 is TGTGCCAGTAGTATAAGTCAGGGGACCTATGGCTACACCTTC. V gene TRBV19 combines with J gene TRBJ1-2, with D tentatively TRBD1 (6 bases). V was cut by 2 bases and J by 4 bases, with 11 bases left in between. Germline-derived CDR1 and CDR2 are LNHDA and SQIVND (reference sequence). The CDR3 consists of 14 residues.

This rearrangement joins TRBV12-3 or TRBV12-4 to TRBJ1-1, with no clear D. CDR3 length equals 13 residues. Trimming stripped 2 bases from V and 5 bases from J, with 9 bases between. Here the CDR3 reads CASSLSWDTEAFF. In nucleotides, the CDR3 is TGTGCCAGCAGTTTATCATGGGATACTGAAGCTTTCTTT.

The chain uses TRBV9 and TRBJ2-2; 7 bases fit TRBD1. The trim removed 2 bases at V and 4 bases at J, leaving 5 bases unmatched. Germline CDR1 is SGDLS and CDR2 is YYNGEE. The CDR3 totals 15 residues. The CDR3 bases are TGTGCCAGCAGCGTGGACAGGTCCGGCACCGGGGAGCTGTTTTTT. As protein: CASSVDRSGTGELFF.

This sequence joins TRBV14 and TRBJ2-5, with TRBD2 identical over 10 bases. The CDR3 is 15 amino acids. Per the germline V gene, CDR1 is SGHDN and CDR2 is FVKESK. The V gene end was trimmed by 6 bases and the J gene end by 7 bases; junction bases not matched to a gene: 11. CDR3 protein: CASSESGGAFWTQYF. In nucleotides, the CDR3 is TGTGCCAGCAGTGAAAGCGGGGGGGCCTTTTGGACCCAGTACTTC. Full variable domain (missing parts from reference TRBV14 and TRBJ2-5): EAGVTQFPSHSVIEKGQTVTLRCDPISGHDNLYWYRRVMGKEIKFLLHFVKESKQDESGMPNNRFLAERTGGTYSTLKVQPAELEDSGVYFCASSESGGAFWTQYFGPGTRLLVL.

By proportion, this clonotype is medium-sized. This sequence joins TRBV6-1 and TRBJ1-2; D gene unclear. From germline, CDR1 is MNHNS and CDR2 SASEGT. Trimming cost V 7 bases and J 0 bases, with 9 bases left between them. The CDR3 totals 13 residues. CDR3 bases: TGTGCCAGCACCAGTCCTCCTAACTATGGCTACACCTTC. This sequence encodes CASTSPPNYGYTF.

This clonotype was found many times. CDR3 region: CASSYQIEAFF. The DNA of the CDR3 is TGTGCCAGCAGCTATCAGATTGAAGCTTTCTTT. The V call is TRBV28, the J call TRBJ1-1, with unresolved D. V was pared by 6 bases and J by 7 bases, with 9 bases between. Germline V lookup: CDR1 MDHEN, CDR2 SYDVKM. This CDR3 has 11 residues.

The rearrangement joins TRBV20-1 to TRBJ2-3; D not certain. Trimming cost V 5 bases and J 0 bases, with 6 bases left between them. This CDR3 is 12 amino acids long. The germline V gene encodes CDR1 DFQATT and CDR2 SNEGSKA (reference sequence). CDR3 residues: CSASASTDTQYF. CDR3 coding DNA: TGCAGTGCTTCAGCCAGCACAGATACGCAGTATTTT.

This clonotype was recorded many times. The chain links TRBV27 to TRBJ2-1; D may be TRBD2 (5 bases). The CDR3 is 16 amino acids. Germline CDR1 is MNHEY and CDR2 is SMNVEV (reference sequence). Between the trimmed V and J ends, which lost 0 bases and 8 bases, there was a span of 17 bases. This CDR3 reads CASSLSGLAPLYEQFF. The DNA of the CDR3 is TGTGCCAGCAGTTTATCAGGGCTAGCCCCACTGTATGAGCAGTTCTTC.

The chain is built from TRBV30 and TRBJ2-3, with 11 bases identical to TRBD2. J was trimmed by 2 bases and V by 7 bases; bases with no gene match: 5. There are 14 residues in the CDR3. Germline assignment: CDR1 GTSNPN and CDR2 SVGIG (reference sequence). The DNA of the CDR3 is TGTGCCTCCCCACTAGCGGGAGTCACAGATACGCAGTATTTT. As protein: CASPLAGVTDTQYF.

The CDR3: CASSLTSGGPNTGELFF. The CDR3, as DNA: TGTGCCAGCAGTTTGACTAGCGGGGGACCGAACACCGGGGAGCTGTTTTTT. The rearrangement uses TRBV6-9 and TRBJ2-2; 12 nucleotides match TRBD2. Germline CDR1 MNHGY, CDR2 SVAAGI. The CDR3 consists of 17 residues. Trimming at V came to 4 bases and at J to 0 bases, leaving 3 bases not matched to a gene.

The chain uses TRBV19 and TRBJ2-1; 8 nucleotides match TRBD2. J gave up 1 base and V 5 bases, and 1 base lay outside the gene matches. Per germline, CDR1 LNHDA and CDR2 SQIVND (reference sequence). This CDR3 is built from 14 residues. The CDR3 loop is CASSRGGSYNEQFF. The CDR3 DNA follows: TGTGCCAGTAGTCGGGGGGGGTCCTACAATGAGCAGTTCTTC. Variable domain in full (rest from reference TRBV19 and TRBJ2-1): DGGITQSPKYLFRKEGQNVTLSCEQNLNHDAMYWYRQDPGQGLRLIYYSQIVNDFQKGDIAEGYSVSREKKESFPLTVTSAQKNPTAFYLCASSRGGSYNEQFFGPGTRLTVL.

In regard to this clonotype: A read error is likely here: a far larger clone is one base away. The chain has TRBV6-4 and TRBJ2-7, with D tentatively TRBD2 (6 bases). Germline V gene data show CDR1 as MRHNA and CDR2 as SNTAGT. The length of the CDR3 is 15 residues. The CDR3 region is CASSEWGTWTYEHYF. The DNA for the CDR3 is TGTGCCAGCAGTGAATGGGGGACTTGGACCTACGAGCATTACTTC.

This clonotype was seen a single time. Its ends do not fully match the called genes, so a read error is possible. The rearrangement uses TRBV6-1 and TRBJ2-5; 9 nucleotides align to TRBD1. The CDR3 is 14 residues long. From germline, CDR1 is MNHNS and CDR2 SASEGT. This chain's CDR3 is CASSRQGGQETRYF. CDR3 bases: TGTGCCAGCAGTCGACAGGGGGGACAAGAGACCCGGTACTTC.

CDR3 bases: TGTGCCAGCAGTTTAGACGGGACAGGGGCTGATTCACCCCTCCACTTT. Its protein product is CASSLDGTGADSPLHF. The chain couples TRBV28 to TRBJ1-6, with TRBD1 matching over 10 bases. This CDR3 comprises 16 residues. Unmatched junction bases numbered 6, after V lost 2 bases and J lost 8 bases. Germline-derived CDR1 and CDR2 are MDHEN and SYDVKM.